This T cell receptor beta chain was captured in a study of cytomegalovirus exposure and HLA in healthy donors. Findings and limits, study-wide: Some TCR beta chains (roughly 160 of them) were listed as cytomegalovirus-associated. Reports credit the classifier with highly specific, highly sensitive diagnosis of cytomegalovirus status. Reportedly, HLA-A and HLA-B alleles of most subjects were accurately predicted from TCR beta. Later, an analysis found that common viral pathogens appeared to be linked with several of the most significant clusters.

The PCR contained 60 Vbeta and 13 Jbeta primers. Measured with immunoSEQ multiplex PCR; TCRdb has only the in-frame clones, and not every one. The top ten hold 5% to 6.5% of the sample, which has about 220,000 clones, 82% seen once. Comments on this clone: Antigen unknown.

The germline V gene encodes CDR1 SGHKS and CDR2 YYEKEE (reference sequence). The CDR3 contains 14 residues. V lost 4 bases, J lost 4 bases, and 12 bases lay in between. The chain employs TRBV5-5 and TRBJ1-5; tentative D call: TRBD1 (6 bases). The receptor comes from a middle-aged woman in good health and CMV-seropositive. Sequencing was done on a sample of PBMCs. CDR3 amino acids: CASSQRGINQPQHF. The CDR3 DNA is TGTGCCAGCAGCCAGAGGGGGATAAATCAGCCCCAGCATTTT.